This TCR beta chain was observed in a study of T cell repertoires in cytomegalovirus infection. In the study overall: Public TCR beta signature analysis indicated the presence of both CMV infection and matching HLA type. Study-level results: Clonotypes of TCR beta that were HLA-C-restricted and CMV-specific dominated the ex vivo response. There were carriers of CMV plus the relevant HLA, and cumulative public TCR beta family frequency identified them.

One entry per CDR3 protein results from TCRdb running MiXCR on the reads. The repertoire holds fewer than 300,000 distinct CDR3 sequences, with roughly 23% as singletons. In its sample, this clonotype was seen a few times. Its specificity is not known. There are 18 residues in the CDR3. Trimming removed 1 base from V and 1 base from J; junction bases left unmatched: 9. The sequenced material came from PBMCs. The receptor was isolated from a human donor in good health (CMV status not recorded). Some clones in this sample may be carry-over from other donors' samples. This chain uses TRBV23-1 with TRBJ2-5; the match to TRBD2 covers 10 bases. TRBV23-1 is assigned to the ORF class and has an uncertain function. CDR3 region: CASSQCLAGAPPQETQYF. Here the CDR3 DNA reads TGCGCCAGCAGTCAATGCCTAGCGGGGGCCCCTCCCCAAGAGACCCAGTACTTC.